The clone carrying this T cell receptor beta chain was detected many times. Its antigen is not known. This specimen belongs to a study of T cells in Graves' hyperthyroidism and ophthalmopathy. As for the study in general: At the time of initial diagnosis and before any treatment, peripheral blood was collected. General study findings and limits: Classification by a 13 V-J model distinguished ophthalmopathy from stable hyperthyroidism. The model foresaw ophthalmopathy a median around 6.4 months prior to onset.

There were TCR beta CDR3 regions amplified from RNA transcripts. HTBI primers drove first-round RT-PCR of the TCR CDR3. TCRdb ran MiXCR on the multiplex PCR reads and lists one entry per CDR3 protein. Of about 500,000 distinct CDR3 sequences in the sample, roughly 17% were seen once. PBMCs were sourced from less than 12 ml fresh peripheral blood. Sequenced input: blood. The source of this sequence is a young woman with Graves' hyperthyroidism.

The CDR3 DNA reads TGTGCCAGCAGACTTACTAGCGGCCGTTACAATGAGCAGTTCTTC. It specifies CASRLTSGRYNEQFF. This chain connects TRBV12-3 or TRBV12-4 to TRBJ2-1; 8 positions match TRBD2. The CDR3 runs to 15 residues. V shed 6 bases, J shed 4 bases, and the junction held 8 bases outside the gene matches.